This T cell receptor (beta chain) stems from a study of T cells in Graves' hyperthyroidism and ophthalmopathy. Exclusion criteria comprised uncontrolled infection, other autoimmune disease, pregnancy or lactation. The study based diagnoses on clinical symptoms, serum thyroxine and TRAb, thyroid ultrasound and orbital computed tomography. The germline CDR1 and CDR2 sequences are SQVTM and ANQGSEA. The CDR3 loop spans 15 amino acids. Trimming removed 0 bases at V and 4 bases at J, with 15 bases between. The TCR beta CDR3 regions underwent amplification using RNA transcripts as the source. An initial round of RT-PCR targeting the TCR CDR3 relied on the HTBI primer set. TCRdb re-called the multiplex PCR reads with MiXCR, one entry per CDR3 protein. This sample has over 500,000 distinct CDR3 sequences, with 46% found just once.

What was sequenced was peripheral blood or thyroid tissue (not recorded which). The rearrangement joins TRBV29-1 to TRBJ2-5; no firm D call. This clonotype originated in an adult woman with Graves' disease, either hyperthyroidism or ophthalmopathy (not recorded which). The CDR3 protein is CSVEDGQVNGETQYF. The CDR3 DNA follows: TGCAGCGTTGAAGATGGGCAGGTAAACGGAGAGACCCAGTACTTC.